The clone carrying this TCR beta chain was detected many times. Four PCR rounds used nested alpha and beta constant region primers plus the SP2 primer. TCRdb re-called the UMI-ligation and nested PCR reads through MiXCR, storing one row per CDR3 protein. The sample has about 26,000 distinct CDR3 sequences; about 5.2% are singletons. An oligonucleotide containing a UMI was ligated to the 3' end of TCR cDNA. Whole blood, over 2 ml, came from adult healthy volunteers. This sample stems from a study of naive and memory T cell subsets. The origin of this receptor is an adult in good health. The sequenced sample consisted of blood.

The CDR3 bases are TGTGCCAGCAGTTTATTCCGGGACAGGGTAGCTGGGGCCAACGTCCTGACTTTC. It is translated as CASSLFRDRVAGANVLTF. The J gene is TRBJ2-6, the V gene TRBV28; 9 nucleotides align to TRBD1. Germline CDR1 is MDHEN and CDR2 is SYDVKM. The CDR3 totals 18 residues. The J segment lost 2 bases and the V segment lost 1 base, leaving 6 bases of the junction unmatched.